This paragraph covers one T cell receptor (beta chain) sequence. Its specificity is not known. The data derive from a study of cytotoxic CD8 clonotypes in ibrutinib-treated CLL. Study-level information: Across samples, productive templates numbered about 280,000 and productive rearrangements reached approximately 94,000 on average. Study-wide results and caveats: Sustained-remission and progressing patients were not sampled at matched times.

Assay used: immunoSEQ multiplex PCR; TCRdb lists only in-frame clones, some missing. The sample has around 40,000 clones; 70% to 80% are singletons. CDR1 and CDR2 (germline): SNHLY, FYNNEI. There are 13 residues in the CDR3. V lost 7 bases and J 9 bases, leaving 16 bases between the germline ends. This receptor was identified in a human donor with chronic lymphocytic leukemia. The sequences come from PBMCs, collected at disease progression, from a patient treated with ibrutinib. The chain is built from TRBV2 and TRBJ1-5; D call uncertain. CDR3 bases: TGTGCCAGCAAGGGCACGGACCACGGGCCCCAGCATTTT. Its translation: CASKGTDHGPQHF.